This entry features one T cell receptor beta chain sequence. The data are from a study of blood T cell repertoires in COVID-19. Cohort allocation depended upon clinical history that participants reported. Each recovered donor of Cohort 3 presented with two negative PCRs, clearance, or symptom resolution. Produced via immunoSEQ multiplex PCR; TCRdb's table is partial and in-frame only. The sample includes 150,000 to 200,000 clones, 88% seen only once; the top ten take 9% to 10%. CDR3 length: 20 amino acids. Losses at the gene ends were 1 base for V and 3 bases for J; bases not matched to a gene: 19. CDR1 is SGHVS and CDR2 is FNYEAQ in the germline V gene.

The sequenced material came from PBMCs or T cells enriched from blood (not recorded which). V gene TRBV7-6 combines with J gene TRBJ1-1, with TRBD1 matching 8 bases. This receptor was identified in a woman aged 18 to 35 who had recovered from COVID-19. CDR3 loop: CASSLGGVGRGRLGDTEAFF. The CDR3 bases are TGTGCCAGCAGCTTAGGAGGAGTAGGCAGGGGGCGGCTGGGGGACACTGAAGCTTTCTTT.